This T cell receptor (beta chain) was retrieved from a study of CD8+CD57+ T cells in acquired aplastic anemia. Patients included in sequencing had previously demonstrated CD8+CD57+ cell expansion by flow cytometry. Every patient had severe acquired aplastic anemia. Patients were therapy-naive when their blood was sampled. It was genomic DNA that served as the template for profiling TCR beta VDJ and CDR3. Each CDR3 protein gets one entry after TCRdb re-called the reads with MiXCR. The table records tens of thousands of distinct CDR3 sequences, just over 70% of them present only once. The CDR3 is made up of 16 amino acids. With 4 bases clipped from V and 5 bases from J, the junction kept 11 bases outside the gene matches. CDR1 is ENHRY, CDR2 SYGVKD, per germline.

This rearrangement joins TRBV10-3 to TRBJ2-7, with 10 bases that match TRBD2. The sequenced sample consisted of sorted CD4+, CD8+, or CD8+CD57+ T cells (not recorded which) from PBMCs. The source of this sequence is a human donor with aplastic anemia. The DNA of the CDR3 is TGTGCCATCAGTGGTGGGGGAAGCGGGAGGGCCGACGAGCAGTACTTC. It specifies CAISGGGSGRADEQYF.